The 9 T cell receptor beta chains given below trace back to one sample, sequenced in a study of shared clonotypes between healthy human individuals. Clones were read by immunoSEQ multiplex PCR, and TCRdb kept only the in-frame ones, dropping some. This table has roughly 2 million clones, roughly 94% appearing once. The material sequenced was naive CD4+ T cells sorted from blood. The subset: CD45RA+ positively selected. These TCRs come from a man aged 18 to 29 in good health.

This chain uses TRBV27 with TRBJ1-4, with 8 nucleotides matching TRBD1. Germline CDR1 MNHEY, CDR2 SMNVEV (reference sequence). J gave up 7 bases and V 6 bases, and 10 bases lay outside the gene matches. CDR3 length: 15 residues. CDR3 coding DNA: TGTGCCAGCAGAAAAGCACAGGGGGGAGGTGAAAAACTGTTTTTT. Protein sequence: CASRKAQGGGEKLFF.

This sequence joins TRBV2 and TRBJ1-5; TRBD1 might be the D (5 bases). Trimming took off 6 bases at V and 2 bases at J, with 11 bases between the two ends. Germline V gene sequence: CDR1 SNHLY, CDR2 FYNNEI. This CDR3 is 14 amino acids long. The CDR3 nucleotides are TGTGCCAGCAGGAGGGACTTGGGCAATCAGCCCCAGCATTTT. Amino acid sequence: CASRRDLGNQPQHF.

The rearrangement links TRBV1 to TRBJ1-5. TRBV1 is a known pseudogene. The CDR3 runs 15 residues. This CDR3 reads CTSSQEPGSNQPQHF. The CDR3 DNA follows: TGCACCAGCAGCCAAGAGCCGGGATCCAATCAGCCCCAGCATTTT.

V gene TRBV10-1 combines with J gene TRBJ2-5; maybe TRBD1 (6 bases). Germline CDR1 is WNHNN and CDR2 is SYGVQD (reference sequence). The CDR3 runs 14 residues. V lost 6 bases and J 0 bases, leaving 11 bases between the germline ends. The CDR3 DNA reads TGCGCCAGCAGCGCCGGGACACACCAAGAGACCCAGTACTTC. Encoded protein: CASSAGTHQETQYF.

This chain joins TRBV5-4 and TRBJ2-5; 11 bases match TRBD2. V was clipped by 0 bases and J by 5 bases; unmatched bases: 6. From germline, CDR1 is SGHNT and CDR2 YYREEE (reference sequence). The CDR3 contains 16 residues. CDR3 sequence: CASSLGGTSGSETQYF. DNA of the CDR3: TGTGCCAGCAGCTTGGGGGGAACTAGCGGGAGTGAGACCCAGTACTTC.

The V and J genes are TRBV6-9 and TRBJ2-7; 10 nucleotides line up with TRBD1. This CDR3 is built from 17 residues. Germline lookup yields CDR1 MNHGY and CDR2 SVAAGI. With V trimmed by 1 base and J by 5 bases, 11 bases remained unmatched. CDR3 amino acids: CASSYFAQGTGDHEQYF. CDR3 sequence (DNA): TGTGCCAGCAGTTATTTTGCCCAGGGGACAGGGGACCACGAGCAGTACTTC.

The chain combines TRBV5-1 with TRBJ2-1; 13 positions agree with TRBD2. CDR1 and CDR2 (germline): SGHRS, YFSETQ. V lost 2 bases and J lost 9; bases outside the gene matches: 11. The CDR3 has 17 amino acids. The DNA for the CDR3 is TGCGCCAGCAGCTTTCCCCCGGGACTAGCGGGATCGAGTGAGCAGTTCTTC. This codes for CASSFPPGLAGSSEQFF. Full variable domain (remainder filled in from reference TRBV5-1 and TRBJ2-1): KAGVTQTPRYLIKTRGQQVTLSCSPISGHRSVSWYQQTPGQGLQFLFEYFSETQRNKGNFPGRFSGRQFSNSRSEMNVSTLELGDSALYLCASSFPPGLAGSSEQFFGPGTRLTVL.

In nucleotides, the CDR3 is TGCGCCAGCAGCTTTGAAGTGGAGAACTATGGCTACACCTTC. It codes for CASSFEVENYGYTF. The chain employs TRBV5-1 and TRBJ1-2, with D uncertain. The CDR3 has 14 amino acids. Germline values: CDR1 SGHRS, CDR2 YFSETQ. Trimming removed 2 bases at V and 2 bases at J, with 10 bases between. The variable domain in full, with the rest retrieved from reference TRBV5-1 and TRBJ1-2, is KAGVTQTPRYLIKTRGQQVTLSCSPISGHRSVSWYQQTPGQGLQFLFEYFSETQRNKGNFPGRFSGRQFSNSRSEMNVSTLELGDSALYLCASSFEVENYGYTFGSGTRLTVV.

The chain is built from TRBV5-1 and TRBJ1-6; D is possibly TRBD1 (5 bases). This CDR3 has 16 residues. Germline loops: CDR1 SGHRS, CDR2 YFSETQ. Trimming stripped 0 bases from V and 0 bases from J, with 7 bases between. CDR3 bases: TGCGCCAGCAGCTTGGACAGGAGCTCCTATAATTCACCCCTCCACTTT. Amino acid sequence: CASSLDRSSYNSPLHF.